One and the same sample provided the 31 T cell receptor beta chains below, sequenced in a study of tumor-infiltrating lymphocytes in primary liver carcinoma. They got blood RNA out of unsorted whole blood and also pulled out germline DNA. Production of TCR beta cDNA used approximately 480 ng total RNA together with a constant-region primer. Libraries of TCR beta came from three nested multiplex PCR rounds with slightly modified ARM-PCR. Forward primers for TRBV1-TRBV30 and a C-beta reverse primer served the first two PCR rounds, at about 10 cycles each. From the multiplex PCR reads, TCRdb called clonotypes with MiXCR, one entry per CDR3 protein. The sample includes about 310,000 distinct CDR3 sequences, 60% to 80% of them seen just once. Source material: peripheral blood. The receptors shown here come from a man in his forties or fifties with primary liver carcinoma and hepatitis B virus infection.

As concerns this clonotype: A much more abundant neighbour one base away suggests this may be a read error. The chain joins TRBV6-2 or TRBV6-3 to TRBJ1-5; TRBD1 matches 7 bases. CDR3 length: 16 residues. CDR1 and CDR2 (germline): MNHEY, SVGEGT. CDR3 DNA sequence: TGTGCCAGCAGTTACTCAGCAGGGGGTAGCACTCAGCCCCAGCATTTT. It encodes CASSYSAGGSTQPQHF.

The chain recombines TRBV11-3 with TRBJ2-1; possibly TRBD2 for D (5 bases). The CDR3 extends over 14 amino acids. V lost 2 bases and J 8 bases, leaving 13 bases between the germline ends. Germline CDR1 is SGHNT and CDR2 is YENEEA. The CDR3 loop is CASSLFPDSHEQFF. CDR3 sequence (DNA): TGTGCCAGCAGCTTATTTCCGGACTCCCATGAGCAGTTCTTC.

Worth noting for this clonotype: One end of the junction fails to match germline, which may point to a read error. The genes are TRBV10-1 and TRBJ2-7; 8 positions match TRBD2. Germline V lookup: CDR1 WNHNN, CDR2 SYGVQD (reference sequence). The CDR3 contains 14 residues. The CDR3 DNA sequence: TGCGCCAGCAGTCCCATCGGGAGGGCTTACGACCAGTACTTC. This sequence encodes CASSPIGRAYDQYF.

This clonotype was picked up many times. J is TRBJ2-7 and V is TRBV6-8; 9 bases fit TRBD1. V lost 4 bases, J lost 10 bases, and 11 bases stayed unmatched. Germline V gene data show CDR1 as MNHGY and CDR2 as SAAAGT. This CDR3 spans 14 amino acids. The CDR3 DNA reads as TGTGCCAGCAGTTTTTCTCCGGGACAGGGCTTACAGTACTTC. Its translation: CASSFSPGQGLQYF.

This clonotype was counted a few times. The J gene is TRBJ2-3, the V gene TRBV29-1; 9 bases map to TRBD1. Trimming at V came to 7 bases and at J to 1 base, leaving 6 bases not matched to a gene. Germline values: CDR1 SQVTM, CDR2 ANQGSEA. CDR3 size: 14 residues. CDR3 sequence (DNA): TGCAGCGCTACCCGGGACAGGGGCACAGATACGCAGTATTTT. Amino acid sequence: CSATRDRGTDTQYF.

About this clonotype: An end of the junction differs from the germline gene, which may be a read error. The V and J genes are TRBV25-1 and TRBJ1-6; 10 nucleotides agree with TRBD1. Germline CDR1 reads MGHDK; CDR2 reads SYGVNS. The CDR3 runs 14 residues. CDR3 DNA sequence: TGTGACAGCCAACCGGGACAGGGGAGGTCACCCCTCCACTTT. Translation gives CDSQPGQGRSPLHF.

About this clonotype itself: An end of the junction does not agree with germline; a read error may underlie this. The chain couples TRBV29-1 to TRBJ2-7; D may be TRBD2 (5 bases). This CDR3 has 12 amino acids. Germline CDR1 and CDR2: SQVTM and ANQGSEA. CDR3 DNA sequence: TGCAGCATTGACGGGATAGACTACGAGCAGTACTTC. The encoded protein is CSIDGIDYEQYF.

This clonotype was counted between two and nine times. Here the CDR3 reads CASSRDFRGAYEQYF. CDR3 nucleotides: TGTGCCAGCAGTCGAGACTTCCGAGGGGCCTACGAGCAGTACTTC. The V call is TRBV6-5, the J call TRBJ2-7; D is possibly TRBD1 or TRBD2 (5 bases each). The length of the CDR3 is 15 residues. CDR1 MNHEY and CDR2 SVGAGI come from the germline V gene. Trimming removed 5 bases at V and 2 bases at J, with 16 bases between.

This clonotype occurred many times. This chain joins TRBV4-3 and TRBJ1-3; D ambiguous. Germline CDR1 reads LGHNA; CDR2 reads YSLEER. The V end was cut by 0 bases, the J end by 4 bases, with 4 bases between. The CDR3 totals 13 residues. This chain's CDR3 is CASSQDLGNTIYF. The DNA of the CDR3 is TGCGCCAGCAGCCAAGATCTCGGAAACACCATATATTTT.

Note on this clonotype: A clone one base away is much larger, so this may be a read error. The V call is TRBV5-4, the J call TRBJ2-3; the match to TRBD2 covers 8 bases. This CDR3 is 15 amino acids long. Germline assignment: CDR1 SGHNT and CDR2 YYREEE (reference sequence). V shed 5 bases and J 6 bases; nucleotides not matched to a gene: 11. The chain's CDR3 is CASRVAGLRGDTQYF. The DNA for the CDR3 is TGTGCCAGCAGGGTAGCGGGACTTCGCGGTGATACGCAGTATTTT.

This clonotype was counted ten times or more. The rearrangement links TRBV6-6 to TRBJ2-7; the match to TRBD2 covers 8 bases. CDR1 and CDR2 (germline): MNHNY, SVGAGI (reference sequence). The CDR3 consists of 15 residues. Trimming removed 2 bases from V and 5 bases from J; junction bases left unmatched: 8. The CDR3 reads CASSYDSGNRHEQYF. The CDR3 nucleotides are TGTGCCAGCAGTTACGATAGCGGGAATCGGCACGAGCAGTACTTC.

This clonotype was counted many times. The chain couples TRBV12-3 or TRBV12-4 to TRBJ2-1; 8 bases agree with TRBD2. V shed 5 bases and J 8 bases; nucleotides not matched to a gene: 5. This CDR3 comprises 13 residues. In DNA, the CDR3 is TGTGCCAGCAGTAAGCGGGAGATGGATGAGCAGTTCTTC. Its translation: CASSKREMDEQFF.

This clonotype was recorded a few times. A much larger clonotype is one base distant, so this may be a read error. CDR3 sequence reads: CVSSRKLGTGELFF. The CDR3 region has the DNA TGTGTCAGCAGTCGCAAACTCGGGACCGGGGAGCTGTTTTTT. The chain links TRBV14 to TRBJ2-2; D is unresolved. Looked up from germline, CDR1 is SGHDN and CDR2 is FVKESK. The CDR3 totals 14 residues.

This clonotype was counted ten times or more. The genes are TRBV5-4 and TRBJ2-7; D is unclear. V was cut by 2 bases and J by 2 bases, with 11 bases left in between. The germline CDR1 and CDR2 sequences are SGHNT and YYREEE (reference sequence). The CDR3 has 14 amino acids. CDR3 sequence (DNA): TGTGCCAGCAGCTTAGGACCGAAGGCCTACGAGCAGTACTTC. Its translation: CASSLGPKAYEQYF. The whole variable domain, filled in from reference TRBV5-4 and TRBJ2-7, reads ETGVTQSPTHLIKTRGQQVTLRCSSQSGHNTVSWYQQALGQGPQFIFQYYREEENGRGNFPPRFSGLQFPNYSSELNVNALELDDSALYLCASSLGPKAYEQYFGPGTRLTVT.

A note on this clonotype: A read error may account for a junction end that differs from germline. The chain links TRBV29-1 to TRBJ2-2, with 7 bases lining up with TRBD1. The CDR3 totals 14 residues. Germline lookup yields CDR1 SQVTM and CDR2 ANQGSEA. CDR3 region: CSVEMKMGAGGLFF. CDR3 DNA sequence: TGCAGCGTGGAAATGAAGATGGGGGCAGGGGGGCTGTTTTTT.

Details on this clonotype: The junction departs from germline at one end; a sequencing error may be responsible. The V gene is TRBV6-1, the J gene TRBJ1-1, with D perhaps matching TRBD1 (5 bases). Per the germline V gene, CDR1 is MNHNS and CDR2 is SASEGT. The CDR3 has 14 amino acids. CDR3 DNA sequence: TGTGTCAGCACCTCCTCTGGGGGTTACACTGAAGCTTTCTTT. It specifies CVSTSSGGYTEAFF.

This clonotype came up a few times. The chain joins TRBV6-2 or TRBV6-3 to TRBJ1-1; 10 bases are shared with TRBD1. Per germline, CDR1 MNHEY and CDR2 SVGEGT. Unmatched junction bases numbered 7, after V lost 6 bases and J lost 3 bases. This CDR3 spans 15 amino acids. CDR3 region: CASSAPGQGYTEAFF. The CDR3 DNA sequence: TGTGCCAGCAGCGCTCCGGGACAGGGGTACACTGAAGCTTTCTTT.

CDR3 amino acids: CASMDTCNQPQHF. The DNA of the CDR3 is TGTGCCAGCATGGACACTTGCAATCAGCCCCAGCATTTT. This rearrangement joins TRBV6-1 to TRBJ1-5, with D perhaps TRBD1 (5 bases). Germline CDR1 and CDR2: MNHNS and SASEGT. Trimming took 7 bases from V and 2 from J, leaving 9 bases between them. The CDR3 has 13 residues.

This sequence joins TRBV6-6 and TRBJ2-3, with TRBD2 identical over 9 bases. Germline V gene data show CDR1 as MNHNY and CDR2 as SVGAGI (reference sequence). Trimming at V came to 4 bases and at J to 5 bases, leaving 13 bases not matched to a gene. The CDR3 totals 17 residues. The CDR3 coding sequence is TGTGCCAGCAGTTCCACCGGGACTAGCAGTAATAGAGATACGCAGTATTTT. Translated, it gives CASSSTGTSSNRDTQYF.

Concerning this clonotype itself: The germline gene is not matched at one end of the junction; a read error may be the cause. This chain uses TRBV7-8 with TRBJ2-2; 12 nucleotides agree with TRBD2. Germline V gene sequence: CDR1 SGHVS, CDR2 FQNEAQ. The CDR3 is made up of 17 amino acids. CDR3 DNA sequence: TGTGCCAGTAGCTTATGGCTAGCGGGAGGGCCTGAAGGGGAGCTGCCTTTT. Protein sequence: CASSLWLAGGPEGELPF.

In regard to this clonotype: The junction and the germline gene differ at one end; a read error may be behind it. The chain couples TRBV11-1 to TRBJ2-7; D ambiguous. Germline V CDR1 and CDR2: SGHAT, FQDESV (reference sequence). The CDR3 sequence is 15 residues long. This CDR3 reads CASSRATYNSCEQYF. The CDR3 DNA follows: TGTGCCAGTAGCCGTGCTACCTACAACTCCTGCGAGCAGTACTTC. Looking up the rest from reference TRBV11-1 and TRBJ2-7 gives the full variable domain: EAEVAQSPRYKITEKSQAVAFWCDPISGHATLYWYRQILGQGPELLVQFQDESVVDDSQLPKDRFSAERLKGVDSTLKIQPAELGDSAMYLCASSRATYNSCEQYFGPGTRLTVT.

This chain connects TRBV11-3 to TRBJ2-5; TRBD1 aligns across 9 bases. Germline V lookup: CDR1 SGHNT, CDR2 YENEEA. This CDR3 contains 15 residues. Trimming cost V 8 bases and J 4 bases; bases outside gene matches: 11. For the CDR3, the DNA is TGTGCCAGCGGTCTCAGGACAGGGGAAAGAGAGACCCAGTACTTC. This codes for CASGLRTGERETQYF.

This clonotype occurred a few times. J is TRBJ1-2 and V is TRBV30, with D perhaps matching TRBD1 (6 bases). Trimming left V 2 bases short and J 9 bases short, with 16 bases between. The CDR3 sequence is 13 residues long. CDR1 is GTSNPN and CDR2 is SVGIG in the germline V gene (reference sequence). CDR3 in DNA: TGTGCCTGGAGTTACCCGGGGGCCTTTAGCTACACCTTC. Residues: CAWSYPGAFSYTF.

The V gene is TRBV29-1, the J gene TRBJ1-1, with D possibly TRBD1 on 6 matching bases. V lost 7 bases and J 3 bases, leaving 15 bases between the germline ends. This CDR3 contains 13 residues. Per the germline V gene, CDR1 is SQVTM and CDR2 is ANQGSEA. CDR3 nucleotide sequence: TGCAGCGCGACGTGGGGGGCGGACACTGAAGCTTTCTTT. It is translated as CSATWGADTEAFF.

On this clonotype itself: One end of the junction fails to match germline, which may point to a read error. The chain uses TRBV11-1 and TRBJ1-2; D is ambiguous. The CDR3 extends over 12 amino acids. Looked up from germline, CDR1 is SGHAT and CDR2 is FQDESV (reference sequence). This CDR3 is CASSLAGYDYTF. DNA for the CDR3: TGTGCCAGCAGCTTAGCCGGGTATGACTACACCTTC.

With respect to this clonotype: The junction and the germline gene differ at one end; a read error may be behind it. This rearrangement joins TRBV12-3 or TRBV12-4 to TRBJ2-2; 7 bases align to TRBD2. The CDR3 consists of 13 residues. The CDR3 is CATSFLGEGGLFF. The CDR3 DNA sequence: TGTGCCACCAGTTTTCTAGGGGAGGGAGGGTTGTTTTTT.

This clonotype was observed a handful of times. The chain couples TRBV12-3 or TRBV12-4 to TRBJ1-6; a weak D match, TRBD1 (6 bases). Trimming pared 10 bases from V and 7 bases from J, leaving 17 bases between. The CDR3 runs to 14 residues. CDR3 in DNA: TGTGCCACCTCGATTACAGGGCCCAATTCACCCCTCCACTTT. This encodes CATSITGPNSPLHF.

The rearrangement joins TRBV5-1 to TRBJ2-5, with a possible D match to TRBD1 (6 bases). The germline CDR1 and CDR2 sequences are SGHRS and YFSETQ. V was cut by 0 bases and J by 1 base, with 16 bases left in between. There are 17 residues in the CDR3. CDR3 in amino acids: CASSLARAQGPQETQYF. CDR3 DNA: TGCGCCAGCAGCTTGGCCCGGGCGCAGGGGCCCCAAGAGACCCAGTACTTC.

The CDR3 spells CAWTRGTLSSYNEQFF. DNA for the CDR3: TGTGCCTGGACACGGGGGACTCTCAGCTCCTACAATGAGCAGTTCTTC. The V and J genes are TRBV30 and TRBJ2-1; D is perhaps TRBD2 (6 bases). Germline loops: CDR1 GTSNPN, CDR2 SVGIG (reference sequence). This CDR3 spans 16 amino acids. Trimming removed 4 bases at V and 0 bases at J, with 16 bases between.

On this clonotype: With a much larger clone just one base away, this may be a read error. The chain links TRBV6-1 to TRBJ1-2; 10 nucleotides agree with TRBD1. Germline values: CDR1 MNHNS, CDR2 SASEGT. The CDR3 extends over 15 amino acids. The CDR3 region is CAGSEGQGGYYGYTF. The CDR3 DNA follows: TGTGCCGGCAGTGAAGGACAGGGGGGTTACTATGGCTACACCTTC.

On this clonotype: This clone may be a read error of a much larger clone one base away. CDR3 residues: CASSQDNRQAANYGYTF. CDR3 sequence (DNA): TGCGCCAGCAGCCAAGATAATCGACAGGCAGCTAACTATGGCTACACCTTC. The chain links TRBV4-1 to TRBJ1-2; perhaps TRBD1 as D (6 bases). The CDR3 spans 17 residues. The V end lost 0 bases, the J end lost 0 bases, and 14 bases lay between the germline ends. The germline gives CDR1 MGHRA, CDR2 YSYEKL.